This entry lists 10 T cell receptor beta chains sequenced from one sample in a study of early T cells in non-severe SARS-CoV-2 infection. In TCRdb, the 5' RACE reads were re-called with MiXCR into one record per CDR3 protein. The sample carries about 80,000 distinct CDR3 sequences, around 6% recorded once. Sequencing was performed on whole blood. These TCRs come from an adult who was a healthcare worker with PCR-confirmed SARS-CoV-2 infection or an uninfected control (not recorded which).

The chain employs TRBV3-2 and TRBJ2-1; the D segment call TRBD2 is taken from the table without a DNA check. TRBV3-2 is an annotated pseudogene. This CDR3 has 21 amino acids. The DNA for the CDR3 is TGTGCCAGCAGCCAAATCTTCCCGGTAATAGCGGGAGGGCTCCTTGACAATGAGCAGTTCTTC. Translated: CASSQIFPVIAGGLLDNEQFF.

The chain joins TRBV6-5 to TRBJ2-7; 9 nucleotides line up with TRBD1. V gave up 0 bases and J gave up 3 bases; unmatched junction bases: 3. Germline V gene lookup returns CDR1 MNHEY and CDR2 SVGAGI. There are 15 residues in the CDR3. CDR3 coding DNA: TGTGCCAGCAGTTACTCGGGGACAGGGTTCTACGAGCAGTACTTC. Protein sequence: CASSYSGTGFYEQYF.

About this clonotype: A much more abundant neighbour one base away suggests this may be a read error. V is TRBV7-2 and J is TRBJ2-5; tentatively, D is TRBD1 (6 bases). V was cut by 7 bases and J by 2 bases, with 17 bases left in between. The CDR3 loop spans 15 amino acids. Germline CDR1 reads SGHTA; CDR2 reads FQGNSA. CDR3 bases: TGTGCCAGCACCTTTCAACAGGGCACACAAGAGACCCAGTACTTC. Translating it yields CASTFQQGTQETQYF.

This clonotype was seen ten or more times. V and J are TRBV2 and TRBJ2-3, with 10 bases identical to TRBD1. This CDR3 is built from 17 residues. The V and J ends lost 7 bases and 5 bases, in that order; junction bases with no gene match: 15. The germline V gene encodes CDR1 SNHLY and CDR2 FYNNEI. The CDR3 nucleotides read TGTGCCAGCATCGCGGCCCTCCTGGGACAGGGGAAAGATACGCAGTATTTT. It translates to CASIAALLGQGKDTQYF.

The rearrangement links TRBV29-1 to TRBJ2-1; D not certain. The germline V and J ends were trimmed by 3 bases and 8 bases, with 8 bases remaining between them. Germline assignment: CDR1 SQVTM and CDR2 ANQGSEA. CDR3 length: 11 residues. The CDR3 nucleotides are TGCAGCGTTGATTTGGGATATGAGCAGTTCTTC. The encoded protein is CSVDLGYEQFF.

J is TRBJ1-1 and V is TRBV3-1; no firm D call. The germline CDR1 and CDR2 sequences are LGHDT and YNNKEL (reference sequence). This CDR3 contains 14 residues. V dropped 1 base and J dropped 7 bases, with 13 bases sitting between them. Here the CDR3 DNA reads TGTGCCAGCAGCCAAGCGTTTGCGGGGAGTGAAGCTTTCTTT. This codes for CASSQAFAGSEAFF. The variable domain in full, with the rest retrieved from reference TRBV3-1 and TRBJ1-1, is DTAVSQTPKYLVTQMGNDKSIKCEQNLGHDTMYWYKQDSKKFLKIMFSYNNKELIINETVPNRFSPKSPDKAHLNLHINSLELGDSAVYFCASSQAFAGSEAFFGQGTRLTVV.

The rearrangement links TRBV5-1 to TRBJ2-2; weak D call: TRBD2 (6 bases). V was cut by 0 bases and J by 4 bases, with 13 bases left in between. CDR3 length: 16 residues. CDR1 is SGHRS, CDR2 YFSETQ, per germline. The DNA for the CDR3 is TGCGCCAGCAGCTTGGTTAGGGGAGGACGCACCGGGGAGCTGTTTTTT. It is translated as CASSLVRGGRTGELFF.

The genes are TRBV6-6 and TRBJ2-1; D unresolved. Trimming took 5 bases from V and 6 from J, leaving 11 bases between them. The germline V gene has CDR1 MNHNY and CDR2 SVGAGI (reference sequence). CDR3 size: 13 residues. The CDR3 is CASSPVVSNEQFF. The CDR3 nucleotides read TGTGCCAGCAGTCCAGTGGTTAGCAATGAGCAGTTCTTC.

The chain couples TRBV10-3 to TRBJ2-3, with a weak D call TRBD2 (6 bases). The germline V gene has CDR1 ENHRY and CDR2 SYGVKD. Between the trimmed V and J ends, which lost 0 bases and 8 bases, there was a span of 18 bases. The CDR3 has 16 amino acids. CDR3 protein: CAISESLGRRGVTQYF. For the CDR3, the DNA is TGTGCCATCAGTGAGTCGTTAGGCAGGCGCGGGGTTACGCAGTATTTT.

This clonotype was counted at least ten times. The chain carries TRBV12-3 or TRBV12-4 and TRBJ2-5; 8 bases agree with TRBD2. The trim removed 7 bases at V and 0 bases at J, leaving 7 bases unmatched. This CDR3 has 15 residues. CDR3 nucleotides: TGTGCCAGCACCCCTCCGCGGGGGGACCAAGAGACCCAGTACTTC. The encoded protein is CASTPPRGDQETQYF.